This TCR beta chain was identified during a study of human T cells and chemical hapten exposure. Study details: Scalp application of diphenylcyclopropenone was performed weekly in patients across the entire approximately 26-week study. Once 0.01% DPC had been applied to the upper back by patch test, readings were taken at 6 days. Study outcomes and limitations: The number of TCRs above 1 in 1000 frequency did not change after DPC sensitization.

This clonotype occurred a few times. The antigen is not known. The CDR3 has 14 residues. CDR1 is SQVTM and CDR2 is ANQGSEA in the germline V gene. Trimming removed 5 bases from V and 0 bases from J; junction bases left unmatched: 2. Time point noted: patch test 2, 6 weeks after DPC sensitization. Treatment of the sample: therapeutic diphenylcyclopropenone sensitization with weekly scalp DPC. In the library, unique molecular identifiers were attached to individual cDNA molecules. TCRdb used MiXCR to reprocess the RACE reads, holding one entry per CDR3 protein. The sample holds a few hundred thousand distinct CDR3 sequences, 6% to 7% seen once.

The chain joins TRBV29-1 to TRBJ2-5, with 11 bases lining up with TRBD2. The sequence derives from a woman in her late teens or twenties with alopecia areata. Some clones in this sample may be carry-over from other donors' samples. The sample was whole blood, taken in connection with sensitization to the hapten diphenylcyclopropenone (DPC). In DNA, the CDR3 is TGCAGCGTTAGACTAGCGGGGAACCAAGAGACCCAGTACTTC. Protein product: CSVRLAGNQETQYF.